A selection of T cell receptor beta chains follows, all from one sample in a study of T-cell memory formation after mild COVID-19. TCRdb passed the 5' RACE reads through MiXCR, listing each CDR3 protein once. In the table there are around 450,000 distinct CDR3 sequences, 24% of which are singletons. Sequenced sample: PBMCs or a T cell subset sorted from them (not recorded which). All receptors come from an adult woman who had mild COVID-19 (a few samples of this study predate the infection). Cell type and time point are not known. The CDR3 runs from the conserved cysteine through the conserved F or W. A D gene is named only where the DNA matches it firmly. Expanded clones get a size class; other rows say once, few or many, or leave the size out.

clone_size: NA; j_call: TRBJ2-7; d_call: NA; v_call: TRBV5-5; cdr3_aa: CASSLAAGDYEQYF; cdr3_nt: TGTGCCAGCAGCTTGGCCGCAGGGGACTACGAGCAGTACTTC
clone_size: many; j_call: TRBJ2-5; d_call: NA; v_call: TRBV7-2; cdr3_aa: CASSTGTQTYQETQYF; cdr3_nt: TGTGCCAGCAGCACGGGGACACAAACCTACCAAGAGACCCAGTACTTC
clone_size: NA; j_call: TRBJ1-4; d_call: NA; v_call: TRBV29-1; cdr3_aa: CSAAPGKVSGGEKLFF; cdr3_nt: TGCAGCGCCGCGCCCGGGAAGGTCTCCGGGGGGGAAAAACTGTTTTTT
clone_size: NA; j_call: TRBJ1-1; d_call: NA; v_call: TRBV5-1; cdr3_aa: CASSFRDIGADTEAFF; cdr3_nt: TGCGCCAGCAGCTTCCGGGACATTGGCGCGGACACTGAAGCTTTCTTT
clone_size: NA; j_call: TRBJ2-7; d_call: TRBD2; v_call: TRBV20-1; cdr3_aa: CSARDLLSLAGVNEQYF; cdr3_nt: TGCAGTGCTAGAGATCTTCTGTCGCTAGCGGGGGTTAACGAGCAGTACTTC
clone_size: NA; j_call: TRBJ1-4; d_call: TRBD1; v_call: TRBV3-1; cdr3_aa: CASSLRAGQGREKLFF; cdr3_nt: TGTGCCAGCAGCCTAAGGGCGGGACAGGGTCGAGAAAAACTGTTTTTT
clone_size: NA; j_call: TRBJ1-6; d_call: TRBD1; v_call: TRBV9; cdr3_aa: CASSVAIGTGSSPLHF; cdr3_nt: TGTGCCAGCAGCGTAGCTATTGGGACAGGGTCATCACCCCTCCACTTT
clone_size: NA; j_call: TRBJ2-6; d_call: NA; v_call: TRBV12-3/TRBV12-4; cdr3_aa: CASSPSRPSGANVLTF; cdr3_nt: TGTGCCAGCAGCCCATCCAGGCCCTCTGGGGCCAACGTCCTGACTTTC
clone_size: NA; j_call: TRBJ1-5; d_call: NA; v_call: TRBV24-1; cdr3_aa: CATSGGFSNQPQHF; cdr3_nt: TGTGCCACCAGTGGCGGGTTTAGCAATCAGCCCCAGCATTTT
clone_size: many; j_call: TRBJ2-6; d_call: NA; v_call: TRBV15; cdr3_aa: CATSTPRVSGANVLTF; cdr3_nt: TGTGCCACCAGCACCCCCAGGGTCTCTGGGGCCAACGTCCTGACTTTC
clone_size: few; j_call: TRBJ1-1; d_call: TRBD1; v_call: TRBV7-2; cdr3_aa: CASSFAGQGRSTEAFF; cdr3_nt: TGTGCCAGCAGCTTTGCGGGACAGGGGAGGAGCACTGAAGCTTTCTTT
clone_size: NA; j_call: TRBJ1-1; d_call: NA; v_call: TRBV25-1; cdr3_aa: CASSESGRAEAFF; cdr3_nt: TGTGCCAGCAGTGAATCAGGGAGAGCTGAAGCTTTCTTT
clone_size: few; j_call: TRBJ2-7; d_call: TRBD1; v_call: TRBV20-1; cdr3_aa: CSAIFPRQGIGSYEQYF; cdr3_nt: TGCAGTGCTATCTTCCCCCGACAGGGGATAGGCTCCTACGAGCAGTACTTC
clone_size: NA; j_call: TRBJ1-2; d_call: TRBD1; v_call: TRBV29-1; cdr3_aa: CSVGQGDPNYGYTF; cdr3_nt: TGCAGCGTCGGACAGGGGGACCCTAACTATGGCTACACCTTC
clone_size: NA; j_call: TRBJ2-7; d_call: TRBD1; v_call: TRBV5-1; cdr3_aa: CASSSRTGSGYEQYF; cdr3_nt: TGCGCCAGCAGCTCGAGGACAGGGTCAGGCTACGAGCAGTACTTC
clone_size: NA; j_call: TRBJ2-7; d_call: NA; v_call: TRBV12-3/TRBV12-4; cdr3_aa: CASSLIGQQYEQYF; cdr3_nt: TGTGCCAGCAGTTTAATAGGGCAGCAGTACGAGCAGTACTTC
clone_size: NA; j_call: TRBJ2-5; d_call: TRBD2; v_call: TRBV15; cdr3_aa: CATSSPGGVRSQETQYF; cdr3_nt: TGTGCCACCAGCAGCCCTGGGGGGGTTCGGTCCCAAGAGACCCAGTACTTC
clone_size: NA; j_call: TRBJ1-1; d_call: NA; v_call: TRBV6-5; cdr3_aa: CASRGADRTEAFF; cdr3_nt: TGTGCCAGCAGGGGGGCCGACCGCACTGAAGCTTTCTTT
clone_size: few; j_call: TRBJ2-7; d_call: TRBD2; v_call: TRBV3-1; cdr3_aa: CASSQAIGTSGAEQYF; cdr3_nt: TGTGCCAGCAGCCAAGCCATCGGGACTAGCGGGGCCGAGCAGTACTTC
clone_size: NA; j_call: TRBJ2-5; d_call: NA; v_call: TRBV27; cdr3_aa: CASSSRSEYQETQYF; cdr3_nt: TGTGCCAGCAGTTCCCGCTCCGAGTACCAAGAGACCCAGTACTTC
clone_size: few; j_call: TRBJ2-1; d_call: TRBD1; v_call: TRBV6-1; cdr3_aa: CASREYTGVNEQFF; cdr3_nt: TGTGCCAGCAGAGAATACACAGGGGTCAATGAGCAGTTCTTC
clone_size: many; j_call: TRBJ2-2; d_call: TRBD1; v_call: TRBV2; cdr3_aa: CASSFQGARNTGELFF; cdr3_nt: TGTGCCAGCAGTTTTCAGGGGGCCCGTAACACCGGGGAGCTGTTTTTT
clone_size: NA; j_call: TRBJ2-3; d_call: NA; v_call: TRBV21-1; cdr3_aa: CASSEFRDRHRVSDTQYF; cdr3_nt: TGTGCCAGCAGCGAATTCCGGGACAGACATCGCGTGTCAGATACGCAGTATTTT
clone_size: NA; j_call: TRBJ1-1; d_call: TRBD1; v_call: TRBV28; cdr3_aa: CASSTPGTGNTEAFF; cdr3_nt: TGTGCCAGCAGCACTCCCGGGACAGGGAACACTGAAGCTTTCTTT
clone_size: NA; j_call: TRBJ1-5; d_call: NA; v_call: TRBV6-1; cdr3_aa: CASSPRRGQPQHF; cdr3_nt: TGTGCCAGCAGTCCCAGGCGGGGCCAGCCCCAGCATTTT
clone_size: NA; j_call: TRBJ2-1; d_call: NA; v_call: TRBV4-3; cdr3_aa: CASSLGIAEYNEQFF; cdr3_nt: TGCGCCAGCAGCCTCGGAATAGCGGAGTACAATGAGCAGTTCTTC
clone_size: NA; j_call: TRBJ1-5; d_call: TRBD1; v_call: TRBV7-2; cdr3_aa: CASSPDRGPQPQHF; cdr3_nt: TGTGCCAGCAGCCCTGACAGGGGGCCTCAGCCCCAGCATTTT
clone_size: NA; j_call: TRBJ2-1; d_call: NA; v_call: TRBV7-2; cdr3_aa: CASSLVAEGSNEQFF; cdr3_nt: TGTGCCAGCAGCTTAGTAGCGGAAGGGAGCAATGAGCAGTTCTTC
clone_size: NA; j_call: TRBJ1-6; d_call: NA; v_call: TRBV7-2; cdr3_aa: CASSLPGQDYSPLHF; cdr3_nt: TGTGCCAGCAGCTTACCGGGACAAGACTATTCACCCCTCCACTTT
clone_size: many; j_call: TRBJ2-7; d_call: NA; v_call: TRBV7-9; cdr3_aa: CASSPKGPYEQYF; cdr3_nt: TGTGCCAGCAGCCCAAAGGGCCCCTACGAGCAGTACTTC
clone_size: many; j_call: TRBJ2-1; d_call: TRBD1; v_call: TRBV5-1; cdr3_aa: CASSLDPTGEQFF; cdr3_nt: TGCGCCAGCAGTCTCGACCCGACAGGGGAGCAGTTCTTC
clone_size: NA; j_call: TRBJ2-5; d_call: NA; v_call: TRBV15; cdr3_aa: CATSRDRGSGTQYF; cdr3_nt: TGTGCCACCAGCAGAGATCGAGGTAGCGGGACCCAGTACTTC
clone_size: few; j_call: TRBJ2-7; d_call: TRBD1; v_call: TRBV11-2; cdr3_aa: CASSVRQGAYEQYF; cdr3_nt: TGTGCCAGCAGCGTTAGACAGGGGGCCTACGAGCAGTACTTC